The rows below give T cell receptor beta chains drawn from one sample of a study of T cells in Graves' hyperthyroidism and ophthalmopathy. TCRdb reprocessed the multiplex PCR reads via MiXCR and lists one record per CDR3 protein. This repertoire shows around 250,000 distinct CDR3 sequences, almost 25% found once; its top ten account for roughly a third. The sample consisted of blood. The origin of the receptors is a woman aged 40 to 55 with Graves' ophthalmopathy. The CDR3 runs from the conserved cysteine through the conserved F or W. The D gene is left open where the match is weak. A clone size is listed for some rows: how often the clone was seen (once, few, many), or a class if it is expanded.

-	15	TRBJ2-7	-	TRBV6-1	CASSKSGTGLDEQYF	TGTGCCAGCAGTAAGTCCGGGACTGGGCTTGACGAGCAGTACTTC
-	16	TRBJ2-2	-	TRBV27	CASSLGQFRGTGELFF	TGTGCCAGCAGTTTAGGACAGTTTCGCGGCACCGGGGAGCTGTTTTTT
TRBD2	18	TRBJ2-5	many	TRBV4-1	CASSQGPTSGRDQETQYF	TGCGCCAGCAGCCAAGGCCCAACTAGCGGGAGGGACCAAGAGACCCAGTACTTC
TRBD2	16	TRBJ2-7	-	TRBV27	CASSLSGGTHPYEQYF	TGTGCCAGCAGTTTATCCGGGGGGACCCACCCCTACGAGCAGTACTTC
TRBD2	13	TRBJ2-7	many	TRBV20-1	CSVWTSASYEQYF	TGCAGTGTTTGGACTAGCGCTTCCTACGAGCAGTACTTC
-	17	TRBJ2-5	many	TRBV7-2	CASSPPIFRRDKETQYF	TGTGCCAGCAGCCCCCCTATTTTTCGGCGGGATAAAGAGACCCAGTACTTC
-	16	TRBJ1-1	-	TRBV27	CASSSHPGRGDTEAFF	TGTGCCAGCAGTTCCCACCCCGGTAGGGGAGACACTGAAGCTTTCTTT
-	13	TRBJ2-2	many	TRBV7-2	CASSPTGTGELFF	TGTGCCAGCAGCCCAACAGGGACCGGGGAGCTGTTTTTT
-	11	TRBJ2-5	-	TRBV7-3	CASSQPGPLYF	TGTGCCAGCAGCCAACCGGGTCCCCTTTACTTC
-	14	TRBJ1-1	many	TRBV5-1	CASSLERANTEAFF	TGCGCCAGCAGCTTGGAGAGGGCGAACACTGAAGCTTTCTTT
-	13	TRBJ1-1	-	TRBV7-2	CASREGPNTEAFF	TGTGCCAGCAGAGAAGGGCCGAACACTGAAGCTTTCTTT
TRBD1	14	TRBJ1-2	many	TRBV6-1	CASSGTGWGYGYTF	TGTGCCAGCAGTGGGACAGGGTGGGGCTATGGCTACACCTTC
-	13	TRBJ2-6	many	TRBV10-2	CASQANGANVLTF	TGCGCCTCGCAGGCGAATGGGGCCAACGTCCTGACTTTC
-	14	TRBJ1-5	-	TRBV6-2/TRBV6-3	CASSYNSRNQPQHF	TGTGCCAGCAGTTACAACAGTCGCAATCAGCCCCAGCATTTT
TRBD1	14	TRBJ1-5	many	TRBV6-2/TRBV6-3	CASSRDRSNQPQHF	TGTGCCAGCAGCCGGGACAGAAGCAATCAGCCCCAGCATTTT
TRBD1	11	TRBJ1-2	many	TRBV30	CAWTRGPGYTF	TGTGCCTGGACCAGGGGGCCTGGCTACACCTTC
TRBD2	18	TRBJ2-3	many	TRBV15	CATSRARASGSRADTQYF	TGTGCCACCAGCAGAGCAAGGGCTAGCGGGAGTCGGGCAGATACGCAGTATTTT
TRBD1	15	TRBJ1-2	many	TRBV3-1	CASSYGTGIIYGYTF	TGTGCCAGCAGCTACGGGACAGGGATTATTTATGGCTACACCTTC
-	16	TRBJ1-5	-	TRBV20-1	CSASRRGPYSNQPQHF	TGCAGTGCTAGTCGCAGGGGCCCGTATAGCAATCAGCCCCAGCATTTT
TRBD1	13	TRBJ1-1	many	TRBV30	CAWSTGTGVRAFF	TGTGCCTGGAGCACCGGGACAGGGGTCCGCGCTTTCTTT
-	11	TRBJ1-2	once	TRBV28	CASSYRDGYTF	TGTGCCAGCAGTTACAGGGATGGCTACACCTTC
-	15	TRBJ2-5	many	TRBV7-6	CASSFDREGLGTQYF	TGTGCCAGCAGCTTCGACAGGGAGGGATTAGGGACCCAGTACTTC
TRBD2	14	TRBJ2-7	-	TRBV11-2	CASRIAGAGHEQYF	TGTGCCAGCAGGATAGCGGGAGCCGGCCACGAGCAGTACTTC
-	15	TRBJ1-5	many	TRBV19	CASSMKGTSNQPQHF	TGTGCCAGTAGTATGAAAGGGACCAGCAATCAGCCCCAGCATTTT
-	15	TRBJ1-1	-	TRBV6-5	CASSYSRGLAGLAFF	TGTGCCAGCAGTTACTCTCGGGGGTTGGCGGGTCTAGCTTTCTTT
-	12	TRBJ1-5	many	TRBV28	CASSSSTQPQHF	TGTGCCAGCAGTTCGTCTACTCAGCCCCAGCATTTT
-	12	TRBJ2-4	many	TRBV7-9	CASLPGLYIQYF	TGTGCCAGCCTCCCGGGGTTATACATTCAGTACTTC
TRBD1	16	TRBJ1-6	-	TRBV6-1	CASSTMGQGYNSPLHF	TGTGCCAGCAGTACCATGGGACAGGGGTATAATTCACCCCTCCACTTT
-	17	TRBJ1-6	many	TRBV28	CASSLDHGAGRGSPLHF	TGTGCCAGCAGTTTAGATCACGGGGCAGGGCGAGGGTCACCCCTCCACTTT
-	16	TRBJ2-7	-	TRBV28	CASSPLGRDGFYEQYF	TGTGCCAGCAGTCCCCTAGGGCGGGACGGGTTCTACGAGCAGTACTTC
TRBD1	15	TRBJ1-2	many	TRBV6-1	CASSTPGQSNYGYTF	TGTGCCAGCAGTACCCCGGGACAGTCTAACTATGGCTACACCTTC
TRBD2	16	TRBJ2-2	many	TRBV4-1	CASSQVRAGRDGELFF	TGCGCCAGCAGCCAAGTTCGGGCAGGGAGGGACGGGGAGCTGTTTTTT
-	13	TRBJ2-3	many	TRBV19	CASRATSTDTQYF	TGTGCCAGTAGGGCTACTAGCACAGATACGCAGTATTTT
-	10	TRBJ1-2	many	TRBV20-1	CSATDYGYTF	TGCAGTGCTACAGACTATGGCTACACCTTC
-	13	TRBJ2-6	many	TRBV29-1	CSVLRGGANVLTF	TGCAGCGTTCTCCGGGGTGGGGCCAACGTCCTGACTTTC
TRBD2	14	TRBJ2-7	many	TRBV28	CASREWTSSYEQYF	TGTGCCAGCAGGGAATGGACTAGCAGCTACGAGCAGTACTTC
-	13	TRBJ1-2	once	TRBV28	CAGRGPGNYGYTF	TGTGCCGGACGTGGGCCGGGGAACTATGGCTACACCTTC
-	15	TRBJ2-6	many	TRBV20-1	CSVPRSGSGANVLTF	TGCAGTGTACCCCGATCGGGCTCTGGGGCCAACGTCCTGACTTTC
TRBD1	14	TRBJ1-2	many	TRBV2	CASSGGQLQPGYTF	TGTGCCAGCAGTGGGGGACAGTTACAGCCTGGCTACACCTTC
TRBD1	18	TRBJ1-5	few	TRBV2	CASSDLVDRGASNQPQHF	TGTGCCAGCAGTGATTTAGTGGACAGGGGAGCGAGCAATCAGCCCCAGCATTTT
-	19	TRBJ2-6	many	TRBV24-1	CATSDPRAGLGSGANVLTF	TGTGCCACCAGTGATCCGAGGGCAGGGTTGGGATCTGGGGCCAACGTCCTGACTTTC
-	14	TRBJ2-2	few	TRBV12-3/TRBV12-4	CASRLAPRTGELFF	TGTGCCAGCAGGCTAGCTCCAAGGACCGGGGAGCTGTTTTTT
-	13	TRBJ2-7	many	TRBV11-2	CASSTGTGDGPGF	TGTGCCAGCAGCACTGGGACCGGCGATGGTCCGGGGTTC
-	14	TRBJ1-2	few	TRBV28	CASTLAGFNYGYNF	TGTGCCAGCACCTTAGCCGGTTTTAACTATGGCTACAACTTC
-	13	TRBJ2-7	-	TRBV28	CASSLGPSGEQYF	TGTGCCAGCAGTCTTGGGCCCTCGGGGGAGCAGTACTTC
TRBD1	14	TRBJ1-2	many	TRBV19	CASRNTGGRDGYTF	TGTGCCAGTAGAAATACAGGGGGCCGGGATGGCTACACCTTC
-	15	TRBJ2-7	many	TRBV5-1	CASSFDAGLSYEQYF	TGCGCCAGCAGCTTCGATGCGGGTCTCTCCTACGAGCAGTACTTC
TRBD1	15	TRBJ1-2	many	TRBV7-9	CASSPGGSDIYGYTF	TGTGCCAGCAGCCCAGGGGGGTCGGACATCTATGGCTACACCTTC
TRBD2	14	TRBJ2-7	many	TRBV5-1	CASSLGAGDYEQYF	TGCGCCAGCAGCTTAGGGGCGGGGGACTACGAGCAGTACTTC
-	13	TRBJ1-1	many	TRBV6-1	CASSGQLNTEAFF	TGTGCCAGCAGTGGACAGCTGAACACTGAAGCTTTCTTT
-	19	TRBJ2-2	many	TRBV7-2	CASTPTGLEGESVAGELFF	TGTGCCAGCACCCCCACTGGGTTGGAGGGGGAGTCGGTTGCCGGGGAGCTGTTTTTT
TRBD1	15	TRBJ2-7	many	TRBV12-3/TRBV12-4	CASRQGTGSSYEQYF	TGTGCCAGCAGACAAGGGACAGGGTCATCGTACGAGCAGTACTTC
-	16	TRBJ2-1	many	TRBV20-1	CSARDNIRDSYNEQFF	TGCAGTGCTAGAGATAATATACGGGACTCCTACAATGAGCAGTTCTTC
-	17	TRBJ2-5	-	TRBV6-1	CASSEKAAGGRWETQYF	TGTGCCAGCAGTGAGAAGGCGGCAGGGGGGAGGTGGGAGACCCAGTACTTC
TRBD2	14	TRBJ2-7	many	TRBV20-1	CSARGEGWAYEQYF	TGCAGTGCTAGAGGGGAGGGTTGGGCCTACGAGCAGTACTTC